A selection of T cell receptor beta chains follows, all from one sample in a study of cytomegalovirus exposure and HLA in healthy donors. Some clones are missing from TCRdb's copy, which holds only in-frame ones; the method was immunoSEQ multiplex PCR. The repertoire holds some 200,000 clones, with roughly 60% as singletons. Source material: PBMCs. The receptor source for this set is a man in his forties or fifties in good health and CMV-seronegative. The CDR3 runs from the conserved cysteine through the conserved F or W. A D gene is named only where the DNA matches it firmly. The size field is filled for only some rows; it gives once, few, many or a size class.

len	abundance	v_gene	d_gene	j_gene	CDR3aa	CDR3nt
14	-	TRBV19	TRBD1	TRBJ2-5	CASSLGQGVKTQYF	TGTGCCAGTAGTTTGGGACAGGGGGTCAAGACCCAGTACTTC
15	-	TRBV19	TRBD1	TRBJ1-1	CASGSSPGTDTEAFF	TGTGCCAGTGGGTCCTCACCCGGGACAGACACTGAAGCTTTCTTT
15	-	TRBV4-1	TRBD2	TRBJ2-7	CASSQVSAGTYEQYF	TGCGCCAGTAGCCAAGTTTCAGCGGGAACCTACGAGCAGTACTTC
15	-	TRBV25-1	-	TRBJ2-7	CASSDPGKTTYEQYF	TGTGCCAGCAGCGACCCGGGAAAAACGACCTACGAGCAGTACTTC
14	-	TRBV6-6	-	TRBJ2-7	CASSTQGDGNEQYF	TGTGCCAGCAGTACGCAGGGTGATGGTAACGAGCAGTACTTC
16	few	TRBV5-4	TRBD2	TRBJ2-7	CASSLAGLAGAYEQYF	TGTGCCAGCAGCTTGGCGGGACTAGCGGGAGCTTACGAGCAGTACTTC
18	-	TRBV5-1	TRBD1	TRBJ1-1	CASSLVRTGGDVNTEAFF	TGCGCCAGCAGCTTGGTAAGGACAGGAGGAGATGTGAACACTGAAGCTTTCTTT
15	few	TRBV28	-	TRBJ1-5	CASNHRELGNQPQHF	TGTGCCAGCAATCACAGGGAGTTAGGCAATCAGCCCCAGCATTTT
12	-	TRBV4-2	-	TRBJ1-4	CASSPLSEKLFF	TGTGCCAGCAGCCCCCTCAGTGAAAAACTGTTTTTT
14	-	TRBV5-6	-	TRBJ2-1	CASSGGSSYNEQFF	TGTGCCAGCAGCGGGGGGAGCTCCTACAATGAGCAGTTCTTC
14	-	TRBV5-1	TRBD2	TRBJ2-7	CASSFGTSNYEQYF	TGCGCCAGCAGCTTCGGGACTAGCAACTACGAGCAGTACTTC
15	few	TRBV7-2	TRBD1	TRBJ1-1	CASSLQGGQKTEAFF	TGTGCCAGCAGCTTGCAGGGGGGCCAAAAGACTGAAGCTTTCTTT
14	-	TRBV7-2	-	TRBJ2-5	CASSTRTAQETQYF	TGTGCCAGCAGCACCCGGACAGCGCAAGAGACCCAGTACTTC
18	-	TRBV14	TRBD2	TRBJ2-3	CASSQTTSGGAHVDTQYF	TGTGCCAGCAGCCAGACGACTAGCGGGGGCGCCCACGTGGATACGCAGTATTTT
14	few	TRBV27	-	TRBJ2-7	CASSINRASHEQYF	TGTGCCAGCAGTATAAACAGGGCTTCCCACGAGCAGTACTTC
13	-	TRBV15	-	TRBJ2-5	CATSRQFQETQYF	TGTGCCACCAGCAGACAGTTCCAAGAGACCCAGTACTTC
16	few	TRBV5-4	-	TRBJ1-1	CASSLGRGRSNTEAFF	TGTGCCAGCAGCTTGGGAAGGGGTCGTTCGAACACTGAAGCTTTCTTT
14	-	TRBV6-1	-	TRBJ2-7	CASYSGTPSYEQYF	TGTGCCTCATACTCCGGGACTCCTTCCTACGAGCAGTACTTC
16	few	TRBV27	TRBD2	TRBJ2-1	CASRDPSGASYNEQFF	TGTGCCAGCAGGGACCCTAGCGGGGCCTCCTACAATGAGCAGTTCTTC
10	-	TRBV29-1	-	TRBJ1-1	CSDTEYEAFF	TGCAGCGATACAGAGTACGAAGCTTTCTTT
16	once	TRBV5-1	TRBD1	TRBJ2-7	CASSWGPGQGAYEQYF	TGCGCCAGCAGCTGGGGGCCGGGACAGGGGGCCTACGAGCAGTACTTC
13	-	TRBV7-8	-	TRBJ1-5	CASSPTGFQPQHF	TGTGCCAGCAGCCCGACGGGATTTCAGCCCCAGCATTTT
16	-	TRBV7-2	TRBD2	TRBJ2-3	CASSLGASGVTDTQYF	TGTGCCAGCAGCTTAGGGGCTAGCGGGGTAACAGATACGCAGTATTTT
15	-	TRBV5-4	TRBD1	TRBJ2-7	CASSTRDRVLGEQYF	TGTGCCAGCAGCACCCGGGACAGGGTACTAGGCGAGCAGTACTTC
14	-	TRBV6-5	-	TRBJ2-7	CASRRTDSSYEQYF	TGTGCCAGCAGACGTACAGATAGCTCCTACGAGCAGTACTTC
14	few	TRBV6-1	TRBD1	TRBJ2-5	CASSTDRGQETQYF	TGTGCCAGCAGTACCGACAGGGGACAAGAGACCCAGTACTTC
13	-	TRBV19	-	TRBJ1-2	CASSIRHSNGYTF	TGTGCCAGTAGTATTCGTCACAGTAACGGCTACACCTTC
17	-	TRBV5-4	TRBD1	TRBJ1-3	CASSPNLGQGYGNTIYF	TGTGCCAGCAGCCCGAACCTAGGACAGGGTTATGGAAACACCATATATTTT
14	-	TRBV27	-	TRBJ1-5	CASSPGQGGQPQHF	TGTGCCAGCAGTCCGGGGCAGGGAGGTCAGCCCCAGCATTTT
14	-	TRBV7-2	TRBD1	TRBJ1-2	CASSLNAGGNGYTF	TGTGCCAGCAGCTTAAACGCAGGGGGCAATGGCTACACCTTC
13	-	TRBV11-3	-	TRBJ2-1	CASSLGASYEQFF	TGTGCCAGCAGCTTAGGAGCGAGTTATGAGCAGTTCTTC
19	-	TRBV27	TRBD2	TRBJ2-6	CASRASGGLRYSGANVLTF	TGTGCCAGCAGGGCTAGCGGGGGGTTGCGATACTCTGGGGCCAACGTCCTGACTTTC
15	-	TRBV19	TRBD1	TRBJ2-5	CASSIGQGGGETQYF	TGTGCCAGTAGTATTGGACAGGGTGGAGGAGAGACCCAGTACTTC
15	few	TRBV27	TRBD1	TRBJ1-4	CASSWGTGGREKLFF	TGTGCCAGCAGTTGGGGGACAGGGGGGCGTGAAAAACTGTTTTTT
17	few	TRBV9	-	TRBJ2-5	CASSATGQMRGGETQYF	TGTGCCAGCAGCGCCACGGGACAGATGAGAGGGGGGGAGACCCAGTACTTC
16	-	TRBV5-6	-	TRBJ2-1	CASSRDWFSRNNEQFF	TGTGCCAGCAGCCGGGACTGGTTTTCTAGGAACAATGAGCAGTTCTTC
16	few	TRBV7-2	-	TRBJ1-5	CASSLGPQGNNQPQHF	TGTGCCAGCAGCTTAGGGCCACAGGGTAACAATCAGCCCCAGCATTTT
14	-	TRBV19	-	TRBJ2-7	CASSMYGSSYEQYF	TGTGCCAGTAGTATGTATGGCAGCTCCTACGAGCAGTACTTC
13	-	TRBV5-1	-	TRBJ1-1	CASSVDINTEAFF	TGCGCCAGCAGCGTAGACATAAACACTGAAGCTTTCTTT
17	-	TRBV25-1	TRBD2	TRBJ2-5	CASRVKDVAGAGKTQYF	TGTGCCAGCAGGGTGAAAGATGTAGCGGGGGCGGGGAAGACCCAGTACTTC
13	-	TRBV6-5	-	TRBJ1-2	CASSYSQGSGYTF	TGTGCCAGCAGTTACTCGCAGGGGTCTGGCTACACCTTC
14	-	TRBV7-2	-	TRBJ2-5	CASSFRGVQETQYF	TGTGCCAGCAGCTTCAGGGGAGTCCAAGAGACCCAGTACTTC
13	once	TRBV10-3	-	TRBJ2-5	CATRNGSQETQYF	TGTGCCACACGGAACGGGTCCCAGGAGACCCAGTACTTC
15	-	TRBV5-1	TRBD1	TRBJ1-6	CASSSTGQENSPLHF	TGCGCCAGCAGCTCCACCGGACAGGAGAATTCACCCCTCCACTTT
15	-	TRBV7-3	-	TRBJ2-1	CASSQGAELYNEQFF	TGTGCCAGCAGCCAGGGTGCGGAACTCTACAATGAGCAGTTCTTC
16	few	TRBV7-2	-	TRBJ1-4	CASSLAPGDYTEKLFF	TGTGCCAGCAGCTTGGCCCCAGGGGATTACACTGAAAAACTGTTTTTT
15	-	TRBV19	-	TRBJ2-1	CASSPPYRAGNEQFF	TGTGCCAGTAGTCCCCCGTATAGGGCGGGGAATGAGCAGTTCTTC
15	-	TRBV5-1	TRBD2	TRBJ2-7	CASSPLAGGTYEQYF	TGCGCCAGCAGCCCACTAGCGGGGGGGACCTACGAGCAGTACTTC
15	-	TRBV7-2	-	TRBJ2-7	CASSLSSASSYEQYF	TGTGCCAGCAGCTTATCTAGCGCAAGCTCCTACGAGCAGTACTTC
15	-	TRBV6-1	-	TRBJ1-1	CASSGSNFKDTEAFF	TGTGCCAGCAGTGGGAGCAATTTTAAAGACACTGAAGCTTTCTTT
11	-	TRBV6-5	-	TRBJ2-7	CASSSAYEQYF	TGTGCCAGCAGTTCCGCCTACGAGCAGTACTTC
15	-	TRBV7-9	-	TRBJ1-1	CSSSSQDPGETEAFF	TGTTCCAGCAGCTCACAGGATCCAGGGGAGACTGAAGCTTTCTTT
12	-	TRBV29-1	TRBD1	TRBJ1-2	CSVGGQGYGYTF	TGCAGCGTGGGGGGACAGGGGTATGGCTACACCTTC
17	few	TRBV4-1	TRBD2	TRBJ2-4	CASSHTSGGGSKNIQYF	TGCGCCAGCAGCCACACTAGCGGGGGGGGTTCCAAAAACATTCAGTACTTC
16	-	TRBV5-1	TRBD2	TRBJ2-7	CASGTRTSGGSYEQYF	TGCGCCAGCGGCACACGTACTAGCGGGGGGTCCTACGAGCAGTACTTC
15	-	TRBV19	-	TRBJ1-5	CASSISGASNQPQHF	TGTGCCAGTAGTATTTCAGGGGCTAGCAATCAGCCCCAGCATTTT
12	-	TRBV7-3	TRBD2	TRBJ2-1	CARLAGINEQFF	TGTGCCAGGCTAGCGGGAATAAATGAGCAGTTCTTC